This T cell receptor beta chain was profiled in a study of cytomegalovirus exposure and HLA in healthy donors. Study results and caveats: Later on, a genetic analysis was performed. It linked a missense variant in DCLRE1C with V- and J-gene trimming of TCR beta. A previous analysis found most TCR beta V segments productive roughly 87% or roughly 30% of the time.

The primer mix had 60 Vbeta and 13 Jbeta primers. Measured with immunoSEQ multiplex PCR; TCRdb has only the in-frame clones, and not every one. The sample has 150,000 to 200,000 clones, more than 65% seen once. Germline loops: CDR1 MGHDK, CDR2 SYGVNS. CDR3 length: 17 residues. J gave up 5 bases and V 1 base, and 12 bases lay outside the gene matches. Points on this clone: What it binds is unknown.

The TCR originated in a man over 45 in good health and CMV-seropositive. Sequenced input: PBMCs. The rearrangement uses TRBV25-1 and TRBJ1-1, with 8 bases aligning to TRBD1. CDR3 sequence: CASSESSMSDRVTEAFF. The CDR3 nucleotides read TGTGCCAGCAGTGAATCTTCGATGTCGGACAGGGTTACTGAAGCTTTCTTT.